This TCR beta chain was identified during a study of metastatic and nonmetastatic thyroid tumors. TCRdb reassembled clones from the PCR reads with MiXCR. The data contain roughly 4,900 clones, approximately 23% of them singletons. The V and J ends lost 2 bases and 2 bases, in that order; junction bases with no gene match: 8. The CDR3 has 17 amino acids. Germline lookup yields CDR1 MNHEY and CDR2 SMNVEV (reference sequence). Patients were all untreated before their thyroid surgery. This clone is medium-sized (0.01 to 0.1%) by share. The genes are TRBV27 and TRBJ1-5, with TRBD1 identical over 8 bases. Material for sequencing was adjacent normal tissue. The TCR originated in a female donor with papillary thyroid cancer or a benign thyroid nodule (not recorded which). Some clones in this sample may be carry-over from other donors' samples. In DNA form, the CDR3 reads TGTGCCAGCAGTTTAACCGGGACAGGAGTAGGCAATCAGCCCCAGCATTTT. It is translated as CASSLTGTGVGNQPQHF.